What follows are 17 T cell receptor beta chains derived from one specimen sequenced in a study of shared T cell receptors in the human thymus. Sequencing was performed with immunoSEQ multiplex PCR; in TCRdb, only in-frame clones are kept and a portion is missing. The repertoire holds almost 550,000 clones, with about four fifths as singletons. These sequences were also reported in another study, on human thymus T cells.

Sequenced material: thymocytes. These receptor sequences come from a boy in the first two years of life with a congenital heart defect.

The chain recombines TRBV4-2 with TRBJ2-2; 13 bases fit TRBD2. After removal of 0 bases from V and 4 bases from J, the junction contained 5 bases not matched to a gene. The germline gives CDR1 LGHNA, CDR2 YNFKEQ. The length of the CDR3 is 18 residues. DNA for the CDR3: TGTGCCAGCAGCCAAGATCTTAGACTAGCGGGAGGCACCGGGGAGCTGTTTTTT. This translates into CASSQDLRLAGGTGELFF.

The chain has TRBV7-3 and TRBJ2-7; D may be TRBD2 (5 bases). There are 13 residues in the CDR3. CDR1 is SGHTA and CDR2 is FQGTGA in the germline V gene. V was pared by 5 bases and J by 6 bases, with 14 bases between. CDR3 sequence reads: CASSPTDGGEQYF. The CDR3 nucleotides are TGTGCCAGCAGCCCTACGGACGGAGGCGAGCAGTACTTC.

V usage is TRBV7-2 and J usage is TRBJ2-5; 8 bases line up with TRBD2. The CDR3 length is 15 residues. Germline-derived CDR1 and CDR2 are SGHTA and FQGNSA. V trimming: 4 bases; J trimming: 0 bases; junction bases outside the gene matches: 4. Written as DNA, the CDR3 is TGTGCCAGCAGCTCTAGCGGGCCGTACCAAGAGACCCAGTACTTC. It translates to CASSSSGPYQETQYF.

In its sample, this clone was seen a few times. The rearrangement uses TRBV19 and TRBJ1-5; 8 bases are a match to TRBD1. J was trimmed by 6 bases and V by 2 bases; bases with no gene match: 6. Germline V gives CDR1 LNHDA, CDR2 SQIVND (reference sequence). This CDR3 spans 15 amino acids. The CDR3 loop reads CASSIKAGGGQPQHF. CDR3 nucleotides: TGTGCCAGTAGTATAAAGGCAGGGGGCGGTCAGCCCCAGCATTTT.

V is TRBV5-1 and J is TRBJ1-2, with 8 nucleotides matching TRBD1. This CDR3 comprises 15 residues. Germline CDR1 is SGHRS and CDR2 is YFSETQ. V was clipped by 4 bases and J by 4 bases; unmatched bases: 9. This CDR3 is CASSRDRGFLYGYTF. CDR3 DNA sequence: TGCGCCAGCAGCCGCGACAGGGGTTTTCTCTATGGCTACACCTTC.

The chain joins TRBV29-1 to TRBJ2-7, with D tentatively TRBD1 (5 bases). CDR3 length equals 10 residues. V was pared by 8 bases and J by 12 bases, with 17 bases between. Germline assignment: CDR1 SQVTM and CDR2 ANQGSEA. CDR3: CSPKGESRYF. The CDR3 DNA reads TGCAGCCCCAAAGGGGAATCCCGGTACTTC.

The V gene is TRBV7-2, the J gene TRBJ2-6; weak D call: TRBD1 (6 bases). The CDR3 runs to 18 residues. CDR1 and CDR2 (germline): SGHTA, FQGNSA. The germline V and J ends were trimmed by 2 bases and 4 bases, with 18 bases remaining between them. The CDR3 protein is CASSLRVQGTRGANVLTF. The CDR3 DNA reads TGTGCCAGCAGCTTACGAGTCCAGGGGACGAGAGGGGCCAACGTCCTGACTTTC.

This clone has only a few counts. V usage is TRBV5-6 and J usage is TRBJ1-5, with TRBD1 identical over 9 bases. Germline loops: CDR1 SGHDT, CDR2 YYEEEE. The CDR3 has 15 residues. The V segment lost 4 bases and the J segment 2 bases; nucleotides outside the gene matches: 4. The CDR3 protein is CASSTRDRGNQPQHF. The CDR3 DNA reads as TGTGCCAGCAGCACCCGGGACAGGGGCAATCAGCCCCAGCATTTT.

The chain carries TRBV7-2 and TRBJ1-2, with D unclear. Germline assignment: CDR1 SGHTA and CDR2 FQGNSA. V lost 5 bases and J 3 bases, leaving 19 bases between the germline ends. This CDR3 comprises 16 residues. Here the CDR3 DNA reads TGTGCCAGCAGCACCCGGACGGGAAGCTCTGACTATGGCTACACCTTC. As protein: CASSTRTGSSDYGYTF.

V gene TRBV11-2 combines with J gene TRBJ2-1; 9 bases align to TRBD2. Trimming cost V 3 bases and J 8 bases; bases outside gene matches: 5. Germline CDR1 and CDR2: SGHAT and FQNNGV. The CDR3 is 14 residues long. For the CDR3, the DNA is TGTGCCAGCAGCTTGACTAGCGGAGGCGATGAGCAGTTCTTC. As protein: CASSLTSGGDEQFF.

The chain carries TRBV27 and TRBJ2-7; the match to TRBD1 covers 7 bases. CDR1 MNHEY and CDR2 SMNVEV come from the germline V gene (reference sequence). The CDR3 loop spans 14 amino acids. V was clipped by 6 bases and J by 2 bases; unmatched bases: 7. The CDR3 bases are TGTGCCAGCAGAACGACCGGGACAGCCTACGAGCAGTACTTC. Its protein product is CASRTTGTAYEQYF.

The V gene is TRBV19, the J gene TRBJ2-6, with D maybe TRBD2 (5 bases). V gave up 0 bases and J gave up 4 bases, with 7 bases separating them. Germline CDR1 LNHDA, CDR2 SQIVND (reference sequence). CDR3 length: 15 residues. CDR3 nucleotide sequence: TGTGCCAGTAGTATAGACGGGGTCGGGGCCAACGTCCTGACTTTC. Protein product: CASSIDGVGANVLTF.

This clone was counted a single time. The chain carries TRBV4-3 and TRBJ2-5; D is uncertain. The DNA end favors TRBJ2-7, so the J call may be wrong. The CDR3 totals 14 residues. Germline CDR1 LGHNA, CDR2 YSLEER. The CDR3 region is CASSQDDSRYEQYF. In DNA, the CDR3 is TGCGCCAGCAGCCAAGATGATAGTCGCTACGAGCAGTACTTC.

The chain couples TRBV4-2 to TRBJ2-7; D perhaps matches TRBD1 (5 bases). CDR1 and CDR2 (germline): LGHNA, YNFKEQ. This CDR3 is 15 amino acids long. With 4 bases removed from V and 5 bases from J, the gap between germline ends came to 18 bases. CDR3 residues: CASSLTGRWIDEQYF. As DNA, the CDR3 is TGTGCCAGCAGCCTAACAGGCAGGTGGATCGACGAGCAGTACTTC.

The genes are TRBV9 and TRBJ2-5, with TRBD2 as a possible D gene (6 bases). Germline CDR1 and CDR2: SGDLS and YYNGEE. CDR3 length equals 14 residues. V lost 0 bases to trimming and J lost 4 bases, with 10 bases between them. This chain's CDR3 is CASSVGREVETQYF. The CDR3, as DNA: TGTGCCAGCAGCGTAGGGAGGGAGGTAGAGACCCAGTACTTC. Drawing the rest from reference TRBV9 and TRBJ2-5, the complete variable domain is DSGVTQTPKHLITATGQRVTLRCSPRSGDLSVYWYQQSLDQGLQFLIQYYNGEERAKGNILERFSAQQFPDLHSELNLSSLELGDSALYFCASSVGREVETQYFGPGTRLLVL.

The rearrangement uses TRBV29-1 and TRBJ2-7; D might be TRBD2 (6 bases). The CDR3 contains 12 residues. Trimming removed 6 bases from V and 7 bases from J, with 16 bases in between. Germline CDR1 is SQVTM and CDR2 is ANQGSEA. The CDR3 region is CSVEEGNREQYF. CDR3 in DNA: TGCAGCGTCGAGGAGGGGAATCGGGAGCAGTACTTC.

The chain employs TRBV28 and TRBJ1-5; TRBD1 might be the D (6 bases). Germline V gives CDR1 MDHEN, CDR2 SYDVKM. The CDR3 runs to 14 residues. V was shortened by 5 bases and J by 5 bases, with 13 bases between the two germline ends. CDR3 sequence: CASSLDRHHQPQHF. The CDR3 nucleotides read TGTGCCAGCAGTCTAGACAGGCATCATCAGCCCCAGCATTTT.